This T cell receptor (beta chain) was found in a study of blood T cell repertoires in COVID-19. Study context: The United States, Italy and Spain supplied acute and convalescent COVID-19 samples. T cells, B-cell-depleted T cells, or PBMCs supplied cDNA or gDNA.

V lost 0 bases and J 4 bases, leaving 3 bases between the germline ends. The CDR3 has 13 amino acids. Per germline, CDR1 MNHNS and CDR2 SASEGT. Assay: immunoSEQ multiplex PCR; the TCRdb copy retains only in-frame clones and omits some. The table lists fewer than 30,000 clones, 80% to 90% of them singletons, with more than 25% in the top ten. Enrolled during active infection, Seattle patients were then followed longitudinally. The sequence derives from a woman of 80 years or more with COVID-19, enrolled during active disease. Sequencing used peripheral blood. J is TRBJ2-2 and V is TRBV6-1, with no clear D. CDR3 sequence: CASSEAGTGELFF. The CDR3 bases are TGTGCCAGCAGTGAAGCCGGCACCGGGGAGCTGTTTTTT.